This T cell receptor (beta chain) came from a study of beta chain features in type 1 diabetes (dated 2018 in TCRdb). About the investigation overall: No differences in mean age, gender distribution, total cell number or subset yield were found between patients and healthy donors. The study compared the TCRB repertoires of sorted circulating CD4+ T cell subsets in recently diagnosed type 1 diabetes patients with those in matched healthy donors. A total of roughly 99 million sorted cells were examined across all samples, and the number of cells per subset was strongly correlated with RNA yield. Regulatory and stem cell-like memory subsets were obtained from only 8 patients and roughly 8 healthy donors, while naive and central memory subsets were obtained from all 30 or so donors. Paper-wide results and their limitations: PCR may preferentially amplify shorter templates, but because patient and control samples were amplified and corrected together, any resulting skew would affect both groups equally. Fewer insertions and more nucleotide deletions at VDJ recombination sites were observed in patients with type 1 diabetes, implying thymic rearrangement abnormalities. Because the HLA sub-analyses included only small numbers of individuals, any influence of HLA type on TCRB rearrangement was left unresolved. Naive, central memory and regulatory TCRB repertoires appeared to be more alike among patients than among healthy donors. Because cDNA was sequenced instead of genomic DNA, highly expressing activated cells could be over-represented, though the groups showed no difference in activation or CD3 levels. A moderate but significant shortening of TCRB CDR3 length was observed in type 1 diabetes patients in all four CD4+ subsets.

For this clone: The clone's antigen remains unknown. No base-level quality is on record; no much larger clone is a single base apart.

The CDR3 runs 15 residues from the cysteine to the phenylalanine. The CDR3 DNA has 45 bases and is translated from base 1. CDR1 SGHTA and CDR2 FQGNSA were looked up in the germline V gene. V and J are truncated by 1 base and 2 bases respectively, leaving an intervening sequence of 10 bases. The High Capacity cDNA Reverse Transcription Kit was used to reverse transcribe all of the isolated RNA, meaning that expressed TCRB transcripts were what got sequenced. Naive, central memory and regulatory T cell samples underwent deep immunoSEQ sequencing, averaging around 3.7 million total reads per sample. After sorted cells were lysed in RLT buffer, RNA was extracted with DNase-treated RNeasy Micro or Mini kits, with the choice depending on cell number. Each cell subset was processed on its own to prevent cross-contamination, while patient and healthy donor samples were processed together. The immunoSEQ multiplex PCR was used to amplify TCRB sequences from cDNA, generating 87-bp fragments that spanned the CDR3 region. Sequencing of the amplicons was done on the Illumina HiSeq platform. The published analysis was carried out like this. Synthetic template baselines were used to correct PCR bias computationally, reads within Hamming distance 2 were collapsed, and singletons that could not be merged were discarded. Reads were aligned against IMGT so that V, D and J genes, CDR3 length and insertions or deletions at six rearrangement sites could be assigned. Within each subset, clonotype counts were normalized to the number of sorted cells before true diversity and Gini coefficients were calculated with the tcR R package. The overlap coefficient, calculated on TCRB nucleotide sequences, was used to measure repertoire sharing. As a proxy for the pre-selection repertoire, out-of-frame TCRB sequences from naive cells were analyzed. TCRdb's version of the immuneACCESS table is confined to in-frame rearrangements and falls short of the full clone set. An unresolved V gene accounts for under half of the shortfall where checked; the remainder is of unknown origin. V and J calls and clone size come straight from that table; D and trimming were deduced from the DNA. The sample contains 600,000 to 750,000 clones, around 12% of them found a single time. Together, the top ten hold roughly 0.12% of the sample.

From each donor, a single peripheral blood sample of around 0.12 L on average was drawn into heparinised tubes. Using a panel that included CD45RO, CCR7, CD25, CD127, CD95 and CD27, naive, central memory, regulatory and stem cell-like memory CD4+ T cells were sorted on a BD FACSAria II. Every sorted population had a purity above 98%. Right away, PBMCs were isolated by Lymphoprep density gradient centrifugation and were stained directly, with no culture step. So that batch effects would be minimized, each experiment stained and sorted samples in pairs, pairing one healthy donor with one patient. Recombination joined TRBV7-2 with TRBJ2-3; the D gene could be either TRBD1 or TRBD2, each agreeing at 5 bases. Sequenced input: naive CD4+ T cells from blood. The sample's cell subset or site label is to be understood as: true naive CD4+ T cells. The sequence derives from a man aged 30 to 39 with type 1 diabetes. This receptor has the CDR3 CASSLVRGFTDTQYF. The DNA is as follows: TGTGCCAGCAGCTTAGTGAGGGGCTTCACAGATACGCAGTATTTT.